This T cell receptor (beta chain) stems from a study of blood T cell repertoires in COVID-19 (dated by TCRdb to the early 2020s). Regarding the research as a whole: Samples covering the acute and convalescent phases of COVID-19 were provided by collaborators in the United States, Italy and Spain. The repertoires were released in a freely available public database meant as a resource for research on the immune response to SARS-CoV-2. Samples were obtained from the ongoing ImmuneRACE study (first 160 participants) and from 1,254 subjects provided by 6 global collaborators. The sample metadata nearly always contained a de-identified subject ID, COVID-19 status, age in years and sex. HLA class I and class II types, where available, came from metadata supplied by the sample provider rather than from assay-based typing. The material from the prospective study consisted of cDNA or gDNA derived from T cells, B-cell-depleted T cells, or PBMCs. Deeply sampled blood TCRbeta repertoires from subjects exposed to, actively infected with, or recovered from COVID-19 were included in the dataset.

Participants in the prospective study were enrolled through a virtual design, were aged about 18 to 100 years, and lived in roughly 24 United States geographic areas. Cohort assignment in the prospective study relied on participant-reported clinical history from a screening survey and a study questionnaire. Recovered participants in ImmuneRACE Cohort 3 were defined as having two consecutive negative NP/OP PCR tests, clearance from a healthcare professional, or resolution of symptoms. In the prospective study, whole blood, serum and a nasopharyngeal or oropharyngeal swab were collected from each participant by mobile phlebotomists. Participants in the prospective study had the option to provide additional blood draws and questionnaires over a roughly 2-month period. Before DNA extraction, prospective study blood samples were shipped either frozen or at room temperature. Concerning this clone: Its cognate antigen has yet to be identified. Per-nucleotide qualities are absent, and no much larger clonotype sits a single base away.

TCRbeta CDR3 regions were amplified from genomic DNA using the immunoSEQ Assay, a bias-controlled multiplex PCR. The published analysis was carried out like this. The number of nucleated cells in each sample was estimated from the amplification of reference gene primers within the assay. Sequence reads were collapsed and filtered to measure the absolute abundance of every unique TCRbeta CDR3 rearrangement. For each sample, productive Simpson clonality was calculated as the square root of Simpson's diversity index over productive rearrangements. TCRdb limited this immuneACCESS table to in-frame rearrangements with V and J called. A share of clones is missing; checked studies link under half to unresolved V genes, and the rest is unexplained. V and J calls and clone size are given by that table; D and trimming were obtained from the DNA. Across this sample there are over 200,000 clones, with 70% to 85% seen only once. The leading ten clones occupy approximately 1.8% of the sample.

V trim: 1 base; J trim: 5 bases; unmatched bases: 6. For CDR1 and CDR2, the germline V gene (reference sequence) lists LNHDA and SQIVND. The CDR3 numbers 16 residues from cysteine through phenylalanine. Of all the DNA, just the CDR3 is kept, 48 bases in frame from base 1. Summary of the overall study and its limitations: Clinical and demographic metadata were provided uncurated, with the amount varying by source and participant.

The chain is encoded by TRBV19 joined to TRBJ2-2; 8 bases in between match TRBD2. The sample was PBMCs or T cells enriched from blood (not recorded which). The receptor's source is a man in his 60s who had recovered from COVID-19. The sequenced DNA is TGTGCCAGTAGTATAGCTGGCGGGGGGCAGACCGGGGAGCTGTTTTTT. This is translated as CASSIAGGGQTGELFF.